The 2 T cell receptor beta chains in this list originate from one sample, sequenced in a study of blood T cell repertoires in COVID-19. Here immunoSEQ multiplex PCR was the method, and the copy in TCRdb shows in-frame clones only, minus some. The sample carries about 150,000 clones, 60% to 85% recorded once. The sample was peripheral blood. These receptors were collected from a man over 45 with active or convalescent COVID-19.

In its sample, this clone was seen a few times. The V and J genes are TRBV5-4 and TRBJ2-3, with TRBD2 matching 11 bases. Germline loops: CDR1 SGHNT, CDR2 YYREEE (reference sequence). The V segment lost 3 bases and the J segment 5 bases; nucleotides outside the gene matches: 5. The CDR3 spans 15 residues. CDR3 DNA sequence: TGTGCCAGCAGCTCCCTAGCGGGAGGTCTAGATACGCAGTATTTT. Encoded protein: CASSSLAGGLDTQYF.

The rearrangement links TRBV23-1 to TRBJ2-2, with TRBD2 matching over 7 bases. TRBV23-1 is an open reading frame, and its role is uncertain. The CDR3 has 17 amino acids. V trimming: 4 bases; J trimming: 4 bases; junction bases outside the gene matches: 12. The CDR3 is CASSPARVAGPTGELFF. DNA of the CDR3: TGCGCCAGCAGTCCCGCTCGGGTAGCGGGTCCCACCGGGGAGCTGTTTTTT.